These 30 T cell receptor beta chains came from one sample sequenced in a study of blood T cell repertoires in COVID-19 (dated by TCRdb to about 2020). The library was produced with the immunoSEQ multiplex PCR assay. TCRdb obtained this table from immuneACCESS and retained in-frame rearrangements with V and J assigned. These tables miss some clones; where compared with another copy, unresolved V genes account for less than half of the shortfall, and the remainder is unexplained. The sample profile shows some 140,000 clones; around 89% of them were found once. The ten most abundant clones make up around 18% of the sample. Material for sequencing was peripheral blood. These receptors were collected from a man in his forties or fifties with active or convalescent COVID-19.

The chain carries TRBV9 and TRBJ1-3, with D maybe TRBD1 (6 bases). Germline lookup yields CDR1 SGDLS and CDR2 YYNGEE. The CDR3 totals 16 residues. The V end was cut by 4 bases, the J end by 4 bases, with 18 bases between. The CDR3 protein is CASSTRQVLGGNTIYF. In DNA form, the CDR3 reads TGTGCCAGCAGCACCCGACAGGTCTTAGGAGGAAACACCATATATTTT.

The chain recombines TRBV19 with TRBJ2-1, with D possibly matching TRBD1 (5 bases). V was clipped by 7 bases and J by 0 bases, with 13 bases between them. This CDR3 has 15 amino acids. CDR1 LNHDA and CDR2 SQIVND come from the germline V gene (reference sequence). The CDR3 DNA is TGTGCCAGTATTGGTCCCCAGGGCTCCTACAATGAGCAGTTCTTC. Its protein is CASIGPQGSYNEQFF. The full variable domain, completed using reference TRBV19 and TRBJ2-1, is DGGITQSPKYLFRKEGQNVTLSCEQNLNHDAMYWYRQDPGQGLRLIYYSQIVNDFQKGDIAEGYSVSREKKESFPLTVTSAQKNPTAFYLCASIGPQGSYNEQFFGPGTRLTVL.

The chain couples TRBV7-6 to TRBJ2-5; 11 nucleotides agree with TRBD2. In germline, CDR1 is SGHVS, CDR2 FNYEAQ. The CDR3 is 16 amino acids. With 5 bases clipped from V and 2 bases from J, the junction kept 7 bases outside the gene matches. The CDR3 reads CASSRGLAELQETQYF. For the CDR3, the DNA is TGTGCCAGCAGCCGGGGACTAGCGGAATTACAAGAGACCCAGTACTTC.

This sequence joins TRBV28 and TRBJ1-6; D is possibly TRBD1 (6 bases). V lost 10 bases and J 6 bases, leaving 13 bases between the germline ends. The CDR3 is 13 residues long. The germline gives CDR1 MDHEN, CDR2 SYDVKM. The CDR3 bases are TGTGCCACCTCCGGACAGAGTAATTCACCCCTCCACTTT. Amino acid sequence: CATSGQSNSPLHF.

The rearrangement uses TRBV19 and TRBJ1-4, with 10 bases aligning to TRBD1. The germline gives CDR1 LNHDA, CDR2 SQIVND (reference sequence). Unmatched junction bases numbered 5, after V lost 5 bases and J lost 5 bases. The CDR3 runs to 15 residues. The CDR3 protein is CASSGDRGENEKLFF. CDR3 bases: TGTGCCAGTAGTGGGGACAGGGGAGAGAATGAAAAACTGTTTTTT.

The chain has TRBV5-1 and TRBJ2-2; possible D gene TRBD1, 5 bases. V was cut by 4 bases and J by 4 bases, with 11 bases left in between. CDR1 and CDR2 (germline): SGHRS, YFSETQ. The CDR3 covers 14 residues. As DNA, the CDR3 is TGCGCCAGCAGCCTGGACACCTTCACCGGGGAGCTGTTTTTT. Protein product: CASSLDTFTGELFF.

This chain links TRBV28 with TRBJ2-4; D perhaps matches TRBD1 (6 bases). The CDR3 is 15 residues long. V was trimmed by 3 bases and J by 0 bases, leaving 9 bases between them. Germline V gene lookup returns CDR1 MDHEN and CDR2 SYDVKM. The CDR3 sequence: CASSFGQLAKNIQYF. CDR3 DNA sequence: TGTGCCAGCAGTTTCGGACAGCTAGCCAAAAACATTCAGTACTTC.

This chain uses TRBV2 with TRBJ2-1, with a tentative D call TRBD1 (6 bases). Germline V gene sequence: CDR1 SNHLY, CDR2 FYNNEI. CDR3 length equals 14 residues. Trimming removed 0 bases from V and 6 bases from J, with 9 bases in between. CDR3 region: CASSEADSLNEQFF. CDR3 nucleotide sequence: TGTGCCAGCAGTGAAGCGGACAGTCTCAATGAGCAGTTCTTC.

The chain links TRBV5-1 to TRBJ2-2; D possibly corresponds to TRBD1 (5 bases). Trimming removed 0 bases at V and 6 bases at J, with 12 bases between. Germline lookup yields CDR1 SGHRS and CDR2 YFSETQ. The CDR3 loop spans 15 amino acids. CDR3 nucleotides: TGCGCCAGCAGCTTGGACAGGTTGGACGCCGGGGAGCTGTTTTTT. Its protein product is CASSLDRLDAGELFF.

The V gene is TRBV30, the J gene TRBJ1-5, with TRBD1 matching over 9 bases. The CDR3 totals 15 residues. The ends lost 0 bases at V and 2 bases at J; junction bases unmatched: 2. Per the germline V gene, CDR1 is GTSNPN and CDR2 is SVGIG (reference sequence). The chain's CDR3 is CAWSVRDRGNQPQHF. The CDR3 DNA reads as TGTGCCTGGAGTGTACGGGACAGGGGCAATCAGCCCCAGCATTTT.

V usage is TRBV7-8 and J usage is TRBJ2-7; 7 nucleotides line up with TRBD1. With V trimmed by 0 bases and J by 3 bases, 5 bases remained unmatched. Germline V gene lookup returns CDR1 SGHVS and CDR2 FQNEAQ. This CDR3 spans 15 amino acids. The CDR3 is CASSLAGGFLYEQYF. CDR3 DNA: TGTGCCAGCAGCTTAGCAGGGGGCTTTCTCTACGAGCAGTACTTC.

This clone was detected once. The rearrangement uses TRBV5-4 and TRBJ2-6, with D tentatively TRBD1 (5 bases). The CDR3 length is 15 residues. Germline V gene sequence: CDR1 SGHNT, CDR2 YYREEE (reference sequence). V gave up 0 bases and J gave up 2 bases, with 6 bases separating them. The CDR3 bases are TGTGCCAGCAGCTTGGTAGGGGCTGGGGCCAACGTCCTGACTTTC. This translates into CASSLVGAGANVLTF.

The genes are TRBV10-1 and TRBJ2-7; 12 nucleotides line up with TRBD2. Trimming took 5 bases from V and 5 from J; bases not matched to a gene: 10. CDR1 WNHNN and CDR2 SYGVQD come from the germline V gene (reference sequence). The CDR3 has 16 residues. The CDR3 protein is CASSKTSGGPGDEQYF. The CDR3 DNA follows: TGCGCCAGCAGTAAGACTAGCGGGGGCCCTGGAGACGAGCAGTACTTC.

The V call is TRBV27, the J call TRBJ2-3, with 7 bases lining up with TRBD2. There are 16 residues in the CDR3. CDR1 is MNHEY and CDR2 is SMNVEV in the germline V gene (reference sequence). V was clipped by 5 bases and J by 6 bases; unmatched bases: 14. CDR3 bases: TGTGCCAGCAGTCCCTCCCCAACGCGGGGGTGGGATACGCAGTATTTT. Amino acid sequence: CASSPSPTRGWDTQYF.

The CDR3 is CASSPGVAREETQYF. The CDR3, as DNA: TGTGCCAGCAGCCCGGGGGTGGCTAGAGAAGAGACCCAGTACTTC. The J gene is TRBJ2-5, the V gene TRBV11-3, with a tentative D call TRBD2 (6 bases). Looked up from germline, CDR1 is SGHNT and CDR2 is YENEEA. V lost 5 bases, J lost 3 bases, and 16 bases lay in between. The CDR3 is made up of 15 amino acids.

This clone was detected once. The rearrangement links TRBV9 to TRBJ1-5, with 7 bases that match TRBD1. J lost 2 bases, V lost 0 bases, and 11 bases had no gene match. The CDR3 is 18 residues long. CDR1 SGDLS and CDR2 YYNGEE come from the germline V gene. The CDR3 DNA sequence: TGTGCCAGCAGCGTAGTATCCTCTACAGGGGAAGGCAATCAGCCCCAGCATTTT. It translates to CASSVVSSTGEGNQPQHF. The full variable domain, with the rest looked up from reference TRBV9 and TRBJ1-5, is DSGVTQTPKHLITATGQRVTLRCSPRSGDLSVYWYQQSLDQGLQFLIQYYNGEERAKGNILERFSAQQFPDLHSELNLSSLELGDSALYFCASSVVSSTGEGNQPQHFGDGTRLSIL.

CDR3: CASSVGTGNNQPQHF. The CDR3, as DNA: TGTGCCAGCAGCGTGGGGACAGGCAATAATCAGCCCCAGCATTTT. This chain joins TRBV28 and TRBJ1-5; TRBD1 matches 8 bases. V lost 6 bases and J lost 4; bases outside the gene matches: 8. Germline-derived CDR1 and CDR2 are MDHEN and SYDVKM. The CDR3 extends over 15 amino acids.

The J gene is TRBJ1-4, the V gene TRBV10-3; 10 nucleotides agree with TRBD1. The CDR3 covers 14 residues. Trimming removed 6 bases from V and 5 bases from J; junction bases left unmatched: 3. CDR1 and CDR2 (germline): ENHRY, SYGVKD. The chain's CDR3 is CAISDRGPNEKLFF. CDR3 bases: TGTGCCATCAGCGACAGGGGGCCAAATGAAAAACTGTTTTTT.

Only one count was recorded for this clone. CDR3 region: CAWSELAGVFEQYF. Here the CDR3 DNA reads TGTGCCTGGAGTGAACTAGCGGGAGTATTCGAGCAGTACTTC. The chain couples TRBV30 to TRBJ2-7; 11 nucleotides agree with TRBD2. CDR3 size: 14 residues. The germline V gene has CDR1 GTSNPN and CDR2 SVGIG (reference sequence). V lost 1 base, J lost 6 bases, and 5 bases stayed unmatched.

The chain couples TRBV30 to TRBJ2-1; 11 nucleotides line up with TRBD2. Germline CDR1 reads GTSNPN; CDR2 reads SVGIG (reference sequence). The CDR3 consists of 16 residues. Trimming cost V 3 bases and J 3 bases; bases outside gene matches: 7. The DNA of the CDR3 is TGTGCCTGGAGCCGCATAACTAGCGGGAGCTACAATGAGCAGTTCTTC. It yields the protein CAWSRITSGSYNEQFF. Based on the CDR3 plus reference TRBV30 and TRBJ2-1, the full variable domain is SQTIHQWPATLVQPVGSPLSLECTVEGTSNPNLYWYRQAAGRGLQLLFYSVGIGQISSEVPQNLSASRPQDRQFILSSKKLLLSDSGFYLCAWSRITSGSYNEQFFGPGTRLTVL.

The chain is built from TRBV6-4 and TRBJ1-2; D possibly corresponds to TRBD1 (5 bases). This CDR3 region has 15 residues. Germline V gene data show CDR1 as MRHNA and CDR2 as SNTAGT. Trimming took off 10 bases at V and 2 bases at J, with 20 bases between the two ends. CDR3: CANTRDPNQNYGYTF. CDR3 coding DNA: TGTGCCAACACGCGGGACCCAAACCAAAACTATGGCTACACCTTC.

CDR3 amino acids: CASSWSNYGYTF. CDR3 sequence (DNA): TGTGCCAGCAGTTGGAGTAACTATGGCTACACCTTC. The chain couples TRBV12-3 or TRBV12-4 to TRBJ1-2, with D unresolved. Trimming shortened V by 4 bases and J by 1 base, and 4 bases separated the two germline ends. The CDR3 extends over 12 amino acids.

The chain combines TRBV27 with TRBJ2-2, with D hard to call. V lost 4 bases, J lost 2 bases, and 11 bases lay in between. Germline V gene lookup returns CDR1 MNHEY and CDR2 SMNVEV (reference sequence). The CDR3 consists of 15 residues. CDR3 in DNA: TGTGCCAGCAGTTATTCGAACAGAAACACCGGGGAGCTGTTTTTT. It yields the protein CASSYSNRNTGELFF.

The rearrangement joins TRBV20-1 to TRBJ2-7; D is undetermined. With 0 bases removed from V and 6 bases from J, the gap between germline ends came to 6 bases. This CDR3 contains 11 residues. Germline V gives CDR1 DFQATT, CDR2 SNEGSKA (reference sequence). The CDR3 here is CSARESSEQYF. In DNA form, the CDR3 reads TGCAGTGCTAGAGAGTCATCCGAGCAGTACTTC.

The chain carries TRBV18 and TRBJ1-2, with a possible D match to TRBD1 (5 bases). Deletions cut 2 bases from V and 7 bases from J, with 23 bases between. Germline CDR1 is KGHSH and CDR2 is LQKENI. The CDR3 has 17 residues. The CDR3 coding sequence is TGTGCCAGCTCACCAAGAGCCACAGGAGATACAAAGCTTGGCTACACCTTC. It is translated as CASSPRATGDTKLGYTF.

This clone was recorded a few times. The CDR3 reads CASSLSAGTGANYEQYF. CDR3 in DNA: TGTGCCAGCAGCTTAAGTGCTGGGACAGGGGCCAACTACGAGCAGTACTTC. The chain uses TRBV11-2 and TRBJ2-7; 10 bases map to TRBD1. This CDR3 is built from 17 residues. V lost 2 bases to trimming and J lost 3 bases; unmatched junction nucleotides: 10. Germline loops: CDR1 SGHAT, CDR2 FQNNGV.

This chain links TRBV5-6 with TRBJ1-5; 8 bases are a match to TRBD1. The V gene end was trimmed by 3 bases and the J gene end by 3 bases; junction bases not matched to a gene: 8. The germline gives CDR1 SGHDT, CDR2 YYEEEE. The CDR3 runs 16 residues. CDR3 DNA: TGTGCCAGCAGCTCTTACCGGGACAGGAACAATCAGCCCCAGCATTTT. Its protein is CASSSYRDRNNQPQHF.

The chain is built from TRBV28 and TRBJ2-3; TRBD2 agrees at 11 bases. CDR3 length: 15 residues. V gave up 5 bases and J gave up 1 base; unmatched junction bases: 2. CDR1 is MDHEN and CDR2 is SYDVKM in the germline V gene. CDR3 in DNA: TGTGCCAGCAGTCCACTAGCGGGAGGCACAGATACGCAGTATTTT. Its translation is CASSPLAGGTDTQYF.

The V and J genes are TRBV7-2 and TRBJ2-5, with TRBD1 as a possible D gene (6 bases). CDR1 and CDR2 (germline): SGHTA, FQGNSA. With 4 bases removed from V and 3 bases from J, the gap between germline ends came to 12 bases. This CDR3 spans 14 amino acids. The CDR3 loop reads CASSSGQPKETQYF. CDR3 nucleotides: TGTGCCAGCAGCTCCGGACAGCCTAAAGAGACCCAGTACTTC.

The CDR3 DNA reads as TGTGCCAGCACATTGGCCGGGAGAAACACTGAAGCTTTCTTT. This sequence encodes CASTLAGRNTEAFF. The chain joins TRBV28 to TRBJ1-1; unclear D gene. This CDR3 region has 14 residues. Germline V gives CDR1 MDHEN, CDR2 SYDVKM. The V end lost 7 bases, the J end lost 2 bases, and 14 bases lay between the germline ends.